What follows are 14 T cell receptor beta chains derived from one specimen sequenced in a study of preoperative IRX-2 immunotherapy in early breast cancer. Treatment: preoperative locoregional IRX-2 cytokine immunotherapy. Method: immunoSEQ multiplex PCR; TCRdb's copy keeps in-frame clones and lacks some. Of about 32,000 clones listed, roughly four fifths are singletons. The specimen was lymph node tissue, collected from a patient treated with IRX-2 immunotherapy. The receptors derive from a human donor with breast cancer.

The chain has TRBV6-8 and TRBJ1-1; D remains unclear. This CDR3 is 13 amino acids long. The ends were cut back, 2 bases at V and 10 bases at J, with 14 bases in the middle. Germline CDR1 is MNHGY and CDR2 is SAAAGT. Here the CDR3 DNA reads TGTGCCAGCAGTTACACCCAGGCGATCGGAGCTTTCTTT. Its translation is CASSYTQAIGAFF.

This clone was recorded a few times. The chain carries TRBV28 and TRBJ1-2, with D unresolved. The V gene lost 8 bases and the J gene lost 6 bases, with 16 bases spanning the gap. The CDR3 runs to 13 residues. Germline V gives CDR1 MDHEN, CDR2 SYDVKM. This CDR3 reads CASRSSGPHGYTF. CDR3 nucleotide sequence: TGTGCCAGCCGCTCATCCGGGCCGCATGGCTACACCTTC.

The rearrangement joins TRBV11-3 to TRBJ1-3, with D unresolved. CDR1 and CDR2 from the germline V gene are SGHNT and YENEEA. The germline V and J ends were trimmed by 5 bases and 0 bases, with 8 bases remaining between them. The CDR3 extends over 14 amino acids. The CDR3 DNA follows: TGTGCCAGCAGCCCCAGGAACTCTGGAAACACCATATATTTT. It specifies CASSPRNSGNTIYF.

This sequence joins TRBV1 and TRBJ2-5. TRBV1 corresponds to a pseudogene. The CDR3 loop spans 13 amino acids. CDR3 nucleotides: TGCGCCAGCAGCCAAGGGGGTGGAGAGACCCAGTACTTC. Translation: CASSQGGGETQYF.

The rearrangement links TRBV28 to TRBJ1-6; D perhaps matches TRBD1 (5 bases). Germline CDR1 is MDHEN and CDR2 is SYDVKM. The CDR3 spans 14 residues. The CDR3 nucleotides read TGTGGAGTGGGGGGTCTGTCCTATAATTCACCCCTCCACTTT. Encoded protein: CGVGGLSYNSPLHF.

The chain links TRBV28 to TRBJ2-7, with D uncertain. Per the germline V gene, CDR1 is MDHEN and CDR2 is SYDVKM. CDR3 length: 13 residues. V was cut by 4 bases and J by 2 bases, with 9 bases left in between. The CDR3 loop is CASSSPGPYEQYF. The CDR3 coding sequence is TGTGCCAGCAGTTCACCAGGCCCCTACGAGCAGTACTTC.

This clone was seen more than once but under ten times. This rearrangement joins TRBV19 to TRBJ1-2; maybe TRBD1 (5 bases). Per germline, CDR1 LNHDA and CDR2 SQIVND (reference sequence). This CDR3 contains 13 residues. Trimming took 5 bases from V and 7 from J, leaving 14 bases between them. The DNA of the CDR3 is TGTGCCAGTAGTTTCAGGGCTGGATCTGGCTACACCTTC. Translated: CASSFRAGSGYTF.

The V gene is TRBV7-2, the J gene TRBJ1-1; D not certain. V was shortened by 0 bases and J by 1 base, with 6 bases between the two germline ends. This CDR3 spans 14 amino acids. Germline V gene data show CDR1 as SGHTA and CDR2 as FQGNSA. The CDR3 DNA is TGTGCCAGCAGCTTAGCGGGAGGGAACACTGAAGCTTTCTTT. Amino acids: CASSLAGGNTEAFF. Drawing the rest from reference TRBV7-2 and TRBJ1-1, the complete variable domain is GAGVSQSPSNKVTEKGKDVELRCDPISGHTALYWYRQSLGQGLEFLIYFQGNSAPDKSGLPSDRFSAERTGGSVSTLTIQRTQQEDSAVYLCASSLAGGNTEAFFGQGTRLTVV.

A few counts support this clone. The rearrangement links TRBV7-2 to TRBJ1-1, with D tentatively TRBD1 (5 bases). With 4 bases removed from V and 3 bases from J, the gap between germline ends came to 9 bases. The CDR3 has 13 amino acids. From germline, CDR1 is SGHTA and CDR2 FQGNSA. CDR3 protein: CASSWGTDTEAFF. CDR3 nucleotide sequence: TGTGCCAGCAGCTGGGGGACGGACACTGAAGCTTTCTTT.

J is TRBJ1-3 and V is TRBV11-3; the match to TRBD1 covers 10 bases. The CDR3 has 17 amino acids. CDR1 SGHNT and CDR2 YENEEA come from the germline V gene. V lost 5 bases to trimming and J lost 4 bases; unmatched junction nucleotides: 11. Written as DNA, the CDR3 is TGTGCCAGCAGCCTAGTAGCCGGGACAGGGGTCGGAAACACCATATATTTT. This translates into CASSLVAGTGVGNTIYF.

The rearrangement joins TRBV18 to TRBJ2-7; the D call may be TRBD1 or TRBD2 (5 bases each). The CDR3 has 14 amino acids. V was cut by 4 bases and J by 1 base, with 11 bases left in between. Germline-derived CDR1 and CDR2 are KGHSH and LQKENI. The CDR3 DNA is TGTGCCAGCTCACACCGGGACGGATCCTACGAGCAGTACTTC. This encodes CASSHRDGSYEQYF.

The gene calls are TRBV19 and TRBJ1-5; perhaps TRBD1 as D (6 bases). Germline values: CDR1 LNHDA, CDR2 SQIVND (reference sequence). The CDR3 is made up of 13 amino acids. V lost 3 bases, J lost 5 bases, and 8 bases lay in between. The CDR3, as DNA: TGTGCCAGTAGTATGGACAGAGATCAGCCCCAGCATTTT. Translating gives CASSMDRDQPQHF.

V and J are TRBV14 and TRBJ2-7; a possible D gene is TRBD2 (6 bases). CDR3 length: 15 amino acids. Germline assignment: CDR1 SGHDN and CDR2 FVKESK. With 7 bases removed from V and 3 bases from J, the gap between germline ends came to 19 bases. The chain's CDR3 is CASILQRAAHYEQYF. The CDR3 DNA is TGTGCCAGCATCCTCCAGCGGGCCGCACACTACGAGCAGTACTTC.

The V and J genes are TRBV28 and TRBJ2-7; 9 nucleotides match TRBD1. The CDR3 runs to 15 residues. J lost 1 base, V lost 6 bases, and 7 bases had no gene match. The germline CDR1 and CDR2 sequences are MDHEN and SYDVKM. Written as DNA, the CDR3 is TGTGCCAGCAGGGCTCCGGGACAGGGATCCTACGAGCAGTACTTC. Protein: CASRAPGQGSYEQYF.